These 27 T cell receptor beta chains came from one sample sequenced in a study of beta chain features in type 1 diabetes. Every isolated RNA sample was fully reverse transcribed, so sequencing captured expressed TCRB transcripts. Measured with immunoSEQ multiplex PCR; TCRdb has only the in-frame clones, and not every one. Here the sample spans about 360,000 clones, around 12% being singletons. The sequenced material came from naive CD4+ T cells from blood. These receptor sequences come from a man aged 18 to 30 in good health.

This clone was found a few times. The rearrangement links TRBV5-1 to TRBJ2-5, with 9 nucleotides matching TRBD2. V shed 2 bases, J shed 1 base, and the junction held 3 bases outside the gene matches. This CDR3 spans 15 amino acids. Germline loops: CDR1 SGHRS, CDR2 YFSETQ. CDR3: CASSFAGGLQETQYF. The CDR3 DNA reads as TGCGCCAGCAGCTTTGCGGGGGGGCTCCAAGAGACCCAGTACTTC.

The chain combines TRBV9 with TRBJ2-3; TRBD2 agrees at 13 bases. Germline V gene data show CDR1 as SGDLS and CDR2 as YYNGEE. The CDR3 is 16 amino acids. The V segment lost 2 bases and the J segment 4 bases; nucleotides outside the gene matches: 4. The CDR3 is CASSVRTSGSADTQYF. CDR3 sequence (DNA): TGTGCCAGCAGCGTGAGGACTAGCGGGAGCGCAGATACGCAGTATTTT.

The rearrangement uses TRBV15 and TRBJ2-7; D gene ambiguous. The germline V gene has CDR1 LNHNV and CDR2 YYDKDF (reference sequence). The V and J ends lost 0 bases and 2 bases respectively, with 5 bases between them. The CDR3 is made up of 13 amino acids. The CDR3 region has the DNA TGTGCCACCAGCAGAGATCCCGCCTACGAGCAGTACTTC. It encodes CATSRDPAYEQYF.

The table lists this clone with a few counts. The chain joins TRBV7-2 to TRBJ2-3; weak D call: TRBD2 (6 bases). The germline V gene encodes CDR1 SGHTA and CDR2 FQGNSA. There are 15 residues in the CDR3. The V and J ends lost 6 bases and 4 bases respectively, with 17 bases between them. CDR3 amino acids: CASSKGNGGADTQYF. The CDR3 region has the DNA TGTGCCAGCAGTAAAGGAAACGGGGGAGCAGATACGCAGTATTTT.

This clone was observed a few times. This chain joins TRBV11-2 and TRBJ2-7; no firm D call. V was shortened by 0 bases and J by 4 bases, with 10 bases between the two germline ends. Per the germline V gene, CDR1 is SGHAT and CDR2 is FQNNGV. This CDR3 is built from 14 residues. The CDR3 DNA is TGTGCCAGCAGCTTAGATTACCAGGTGTACGAGCAGTACTTC. It yields the protein CASSLDYQVYEQYF.

This chain joins TRBV28 and TRBJ2-4; 8 bases agree with TRBD1. V lost 6 bases and J lost 7; bases outside the gene matches: 11. This CDR3 spans 15 amino acids. Germline V gene lookup returns CDR1 MDHEN and CDR2 SYDVKM. The CDR3 protein is CASSSPDRGWNIQYF. CDR3 nucleotides: TGTGCCAGCAGCTCCCCCGACAGGGGTTGGAACATTCAGTACTTC.

This clone has just a few counts. The chain recombines TRBV10-3 with TRBJ2-3; 14 bases agree with TRBD2. The CDR3 length is 15 residues. Germline CDR1 is ENHRY and CDR2 is SYGVKD. V trimming: 10 bases; J trimming: 1 base; junction bases outside the gene matches: 4. CDR3 sequence reads: CATQGLAGGTDTQYF. CDR3 nucleotides: TGTGCCACCCAGGGACTAGCGGGAGGCACAGATACGCAGTATTTT.

This chain uses TRBV5-4 with TRBJ1-1; D not certain. This CDR3 region has 10 residues. V was shortened by 7 bases and J by 7 bases, with 8 bases between the two germline ends. The germline CDR1 and CDR2 sequences are SGHNT and YYREEE (reference sequence). The CDR3 sequence is CASPADEAFF. Here the CDR3 DNA reads TGTGCCAGCCCGGCGGATGAAGCTTTCTTT.

This clone was counted a few times. The chain links TRBV11-2 to TRBJ1-3; D is unclear. The germline gives CDR1 SGHAT, CDR2 FQNNGV. The CDR3 has 13 residues. The CDR3 sequence: CAGRESSGNTIYF. In DNA, the CDR3 is TGTGCTGGGAGGGAATCCTCTGGAAACACCATATATTTT.

The rearrangement uses TRBV6-1 and TRBJ1-6, with D perhaps matching TRBD1 (5 bases). The V end lost 3 bases, the J end lost 4 bases, and 22 bases lay between the germline ends. The germline V gene encodes CDR1 MNHNS and CDR2 SASEGT. The CDR3 totals 19 residues. For the CDR3, the DNA is TGTGCCAGCAGTGACCAAACCTCGAACAGGCCCCGGTATAATTCACCCCTCCACTTT. This gives the protein CASSDQTSNRPRYNSPLHF.

This clone was observed a handful of times. V usage is TRBV4-1 and J usage is TRBJ2-1; 12 bases map to TRBD2. Germline V gene sequence: CDR1 MGHRA, CDR2 YSYEKL. V shed 3 bases and J 8 bases; nucleotides not matched to a gene: 8. The CDR3 runs to 16 residues. The CDR3 DNA is TGCGCCAGCAGCCAGCTGACTAGCGGGAGTAGCCATGAGCAGTTCTTC. Residues: CASSQLTSGSSHEQFF.

The V gene is TRBV4-1, the J gene TRBJ2-1, with D possibly matching TRBD2 (7 bases). The V end lost 1 base, the J end lost 9 bases, and 25 bases lay between the germline ends. CDR1 MGHRA and CDR2 YSYEKL come from the germline V gene. The CDR3 is made up of 18 amino acids. Here the CDR3 reads CASSQGTVKGGVTGEQFF. CDR3 nucleotide sequence: TGCGCCAGCAGCCAAGGGACGGTCAAGGGGGGGGTAACGGGTGAGCAGTTCTTC.

The chain is built from TRBV9 and TRBJ2-3, with 8 positions matching TRBD2. Germline CDR1 SGDLS, CDR2 YYNGEE. The CDR3 length is 15 residues. After removal of 1 base from V and 1 base from J, the junction contained 2 bases not matched to a gene. CDR3 bases: TGTGCCAGCAGCGTACAAGCGGGGGGCACAGATACGCAGTATTTT. This gives the protein CASSVQAGGTDTQYF.

This clone was found a few times. The V gene is TRBV27, the J gene TRBJ2-7; D gene ambiguous. Germline CDR1 and CDR2: MNHEY and SMNVEV (reference sequence). The germline V and J ends were trimmed by 3 bases and 0 bases, with 6 bases remaining between them. This CDR3 comprises 13 residues. Written as DNA, the CDR3 is TGTGCCAGCAGTTTCGCTAGCTCCTACGAGCAGTACTTC. It translates to CASSFASSYEQYF.

On this clone itself: The sample holds other DNA sequences that translate to the same CDR3. The chain is built from TRBV29-1 and TRBJ1-1; TRBD1 is a possible D gene (5 bases). This CDR3 region has 13 residues. Germline CDR1 is SQVTM and CDR2 is ANQGSEA. The V and J ends lost 2 bases and 2 bases respectively, with 9 bases between them. CDR3 sequence: CSVERGGNTEAFF. The CDR3 region has the DNA TGCAGCGTTGAACGGGGGGGAAACACTGAAGCTTTCTTT.

This rearrangement joins TRBV25-1 to TRBJ1-2; no definite D call. The V gene lost 4 bases and the J gene lost 4 bases, with 13 bases spanning the gap. Germline V gene sequence: CDR1 MGHDK, CDR2 SYGVNS. The CDR3 runs to 14 residues. The CDR3 sequence is CASSASMTGYGYTF. The CDR3, as DNA: TGTGCCAGCAGTGCCTCGATGACGGGCTATGGCTACACCTTC.

This clone was seen more than once but under ten times. The chain employs TRBV18 and TRBJ1-5, with 8 bases identical to TRBD1. With V trimmed by 3 bases and J by 7 bases, 8 bases remained unmatched. The CDR3 loop spans 15 amino acids. The germline V gene encodes CDR1 KGHSH and CDR2 LQKENI. DNA of the CDR3: TGTGCCAGCTCACCCTTTCAGGGGGCTGAACAGCCCCAGCATTTT. Its protein is CASSPFQGAEQPQHF.

The CDR3 is CASRRAQPNYGYTF. Here the CDR3 DNA reads TGTGCCAGCAGGCGGGCACAGCCTAACTATGGCTACACCTTC. The rearrangement uses TRBV27 and TRBJ1-2; D gene unclear. The CDR3 loop spans 14 amino acids. Germline V CDR1 and CDR2: MNHEY, SMNVEV (reference sequence). V was trimmed by 6 bases and J by 0 bases, leaving 11 bases between them.

The chain combines TRBV6-4 with TRBJ2-4; TRBD2 matches at 11 bases. Germline V CDR1 and CDR2: MRHNA, SNTAGT. The CDR3 totals 14 residues. V shed 3 bases, J shed 8 bases, and the junction held 3 bases outside the gene matches. In nucleotides, the CDR3 is TGTGCCAGCAGTGAATCTAGCGGGGGGCACATTCAGTACTTC. Encoded protein: CASSESSGGHIQYF.

This clone was detected only a few times. V is TRBV29-1 and J is TRBJ1-1, with 8 bases that match TRBD1. Germline loops: CDR1 SQVTM, CDR2 ANQGSEA. The CDR3 is 13 residues long. With 5 bases clipped from V and 3 bases from J, the junction kept 5 bases outside the gene matches. The CDR3 DNA reads TGCAGCGTTCTAGGACAGGGTGACACTGAAGCTTTCTTT. As protein: CSVLGQGDTEAFF.

The chain carries TRBV28 and TRBJ2-2; 7 positions match TRBD2. CDR1 and CDR2 from the germline V gene are MDHEN and SYDVKM. V was pared by 3 bases and J by 0 bases, with 1 base of the junction left unmatched. The CDR3 has 15 amino acids. The DNA for the CDR3 is TGTGCCAGCAGTTTCCGGGAGGCGAACACCGGGGAGCTGTTTTTT. Encoded protein: CASSFREANTGELFF.

The chain is built from TRBV4-2 and TRBJ1-3; the D is unclear. This CDR3 contains 14 residues. Germline V lookup: CDR1 LGHNA, CDR2 YNFKEQ. V was cut by 0 bases and J by 4 bases, with 7 bases left in between. CDR3 DNA: TGTGCCAGCAGCCAAGATGTTCGGGGAAACACCATATATTTT. The encoded protein is CASSQDVRGNTIYF.

This clone was seen more than once but under ten times. V is TRBV9 and J is TRBJ1-2, with no clear D. CDR1 SGDLS and CDR2 YYNGEE come from the germline V gene. The CDR3 is 14 amino acids. The V end lost 3 bases, the J end lost 0 bases, and 9 bases lay between the germline ends. DNA of the CDR3: TGTGCCAGCAGCGATGACATCTCTAACTATGGCTACACCTTC. Translating it yields CASSDDISNYGYTF.

This clone was seen more than once but under ten times. The J gene is TRBJ2-7, the V gene TRBV11-2; perhaps TRBD2 as D (6 bases). From germline, CDR1 is SGHAT and CDR2 FQNNGV. The V end lost 2 bases, the J end lost 3 bases, and 11 bases lay between the germline ends. The CDR3 length is 14 residues. DNA of the CDR3: TGTGCCAGCAGCTTAAAGACTAGAAACTACGAGCAGTACTTC. Translated: CASSLKTRNYEQYF.

This clone came up a few times. V and J are TRBV7-9 and TRBJ2-7, with 8 bases that match TRBD2. The CDR3 contains 15 residues. The V segment lost 4 bases and the J segment 4 bases; nucleotides outside the gene matches: 9. The germline V gene has CDR1 SEHNR and CDR2 FQNEAQ (reference sequence). DNA of the CDR3: TGTGCCAGCAGCTCCCTCAGCGGGGGCGTTTACGAGCAGTACTTC. Protein: CASSSLSGGVYEQYF. Filled out from reference TRBV7-9 and TRBJ2-7, the complete variable domain reads DTGVSQNPRHKITKRGQNVTFRCDPISEHNRLYWYRQTLGQGPEFLTYFQNEAQLEKSRLLSDRFSAERPKGSFSTLEIQRTEQGDSAMYLCASSSLSGGVYEQYFGPGTRLTVT.

This clone was counted between two and nine times. This sequence joins TRBV7-8 and TRBJ1-2, with 7 bases that match TRBD1. The CDR3 contains 17 residues. The germline V gene has CDR1 SGHVS and CDR2 FQNEAQ. V trimming: 1 base; J trimming: 2 bases; junction bases outside the gene matches: 10. This CDR3 is CASSLEGATVRNYGYTF. The CDR3 nucleotides read TGTGCCAGCAGCTTAGAGGGGGCGACCGTAAGGAACTATGGCTACACCTTC. Combining the CDR3 with reference TRBV7-8 and TRBJ1-2 gives the whole variable domain GAGVSQSPRYKVAKRGQDVALRCDPISGHVSLFWYQQALGQGPEFLTYFQNEAQLDKSGLPSDRFFAERPEGSVSTLKIQRTQQEDSAVYLCASSLEGATVRNYGYTFGSGTRLTVV.

The gene calls are TRBV11-2 and TRBJ2-1; TRBD1 matches at 7 bases. V lost 4 bases, J lost 6 bases, and 6 bases stayed unmatched. Germline-derived CDR1 and CDR2 are SGHAT and FQNNGV. The CDR3 is 14 amino acids. The CDR3 reads CASSSPAGGNEQFF. CDR3 in DNA: TGTGCCAGCAGCTCCCCAGCAGGGGGCAATGAGCAGTTCTTC.